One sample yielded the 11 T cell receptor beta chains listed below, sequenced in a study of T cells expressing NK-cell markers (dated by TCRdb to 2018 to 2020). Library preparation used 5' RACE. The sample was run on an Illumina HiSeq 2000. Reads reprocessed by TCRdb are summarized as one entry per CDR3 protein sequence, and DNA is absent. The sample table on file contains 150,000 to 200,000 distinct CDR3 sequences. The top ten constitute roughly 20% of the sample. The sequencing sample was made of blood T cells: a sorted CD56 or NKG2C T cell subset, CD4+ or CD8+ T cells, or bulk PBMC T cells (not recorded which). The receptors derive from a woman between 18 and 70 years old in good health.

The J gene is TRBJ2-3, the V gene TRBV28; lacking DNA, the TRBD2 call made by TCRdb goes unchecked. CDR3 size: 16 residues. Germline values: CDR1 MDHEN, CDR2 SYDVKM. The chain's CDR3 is CASSTLGGRGADTQYF.

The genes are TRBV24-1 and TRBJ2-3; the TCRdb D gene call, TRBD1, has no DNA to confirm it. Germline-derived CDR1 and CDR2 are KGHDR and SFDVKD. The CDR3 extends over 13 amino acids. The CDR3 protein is CATGAASTDTQYF.

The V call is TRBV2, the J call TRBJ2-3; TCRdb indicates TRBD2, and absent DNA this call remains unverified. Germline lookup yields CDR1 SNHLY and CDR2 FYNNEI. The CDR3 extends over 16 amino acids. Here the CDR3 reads CASSAPSGGAMNTQYF.

The chain's CDR3 is CASSLEASEEKLFF. This chain connects TRBV7-9 to TRBJ1-4. There are 14 residues in the CDR3. The germline V gene encodes CDR1 SEHNR and CDR2 FQNEAQ (reference sequence). Filled out from reference TRBV7-9 and TRBJ1-4, the complete variable domain reads DTGVSQNPRHKITKRGQNVTFRCDPISEHNRLYWYRQTLGQGPEFLTYFQNEAQLEKSRLLSDRFSAERPKGSFSTLEIQRTEQGDSAMYLCASSLEASEEKLFFGSGTQLSVL.

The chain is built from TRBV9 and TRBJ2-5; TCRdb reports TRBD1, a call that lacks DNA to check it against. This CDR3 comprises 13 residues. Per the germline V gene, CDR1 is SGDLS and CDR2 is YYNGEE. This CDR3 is CASSVHARDSQYF.

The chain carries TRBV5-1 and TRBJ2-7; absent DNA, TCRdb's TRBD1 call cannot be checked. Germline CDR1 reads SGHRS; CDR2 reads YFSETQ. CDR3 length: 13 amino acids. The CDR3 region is CASGPGQGTEQYF.

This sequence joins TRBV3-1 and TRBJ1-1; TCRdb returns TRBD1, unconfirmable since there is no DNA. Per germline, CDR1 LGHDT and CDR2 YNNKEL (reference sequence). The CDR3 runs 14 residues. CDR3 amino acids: CASSQGVFNSEAFF.

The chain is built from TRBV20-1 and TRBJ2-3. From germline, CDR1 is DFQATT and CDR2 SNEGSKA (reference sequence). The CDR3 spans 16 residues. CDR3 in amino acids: CSARDLVGWVTDTQYF.

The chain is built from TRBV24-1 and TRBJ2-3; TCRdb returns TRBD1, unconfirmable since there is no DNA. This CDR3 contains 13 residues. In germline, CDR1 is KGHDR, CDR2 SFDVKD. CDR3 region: CATSELWGDTQYF.

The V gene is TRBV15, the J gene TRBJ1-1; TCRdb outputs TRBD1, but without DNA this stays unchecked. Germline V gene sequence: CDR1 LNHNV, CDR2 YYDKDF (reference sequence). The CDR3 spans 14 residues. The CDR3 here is CATSRGQGTTEAFF.

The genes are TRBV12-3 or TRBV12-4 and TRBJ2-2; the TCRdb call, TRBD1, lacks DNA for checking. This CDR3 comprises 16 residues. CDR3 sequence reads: CASSPQGALITGELFF.